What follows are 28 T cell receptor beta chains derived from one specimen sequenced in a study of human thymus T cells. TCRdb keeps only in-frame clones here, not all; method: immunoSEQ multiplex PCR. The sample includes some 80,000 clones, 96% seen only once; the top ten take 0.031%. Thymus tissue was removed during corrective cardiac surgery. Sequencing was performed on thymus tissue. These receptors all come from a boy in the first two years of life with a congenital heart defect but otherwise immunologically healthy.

CDR3 in DNA: TGTGCCAGCAGTGATTGGGCTAGCGGAGATATGTCCTACGAGCAGTACTTC. This translates into CASSDWASGDMSYEQYF. This chain joins TRBV2 and TRBJ2-7; 7 nucleotides match TRBD2. The germline gives CDR1 SNHLY, CDR2 FYNNEI. The CDR3 sequence is 17 residues long. With 3 bases clipped from V and 1 base from J, the junction kept 12 bases outside the gene matches.

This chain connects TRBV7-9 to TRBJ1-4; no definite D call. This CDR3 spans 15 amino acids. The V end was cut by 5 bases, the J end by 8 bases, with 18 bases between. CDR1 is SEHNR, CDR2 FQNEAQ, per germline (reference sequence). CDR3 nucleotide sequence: TGTGCCAGCAGCCCCCCCCCGCTGCAAGGGGAAAAACTGTTTTTT. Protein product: CASSPPPLQGEKLFF.

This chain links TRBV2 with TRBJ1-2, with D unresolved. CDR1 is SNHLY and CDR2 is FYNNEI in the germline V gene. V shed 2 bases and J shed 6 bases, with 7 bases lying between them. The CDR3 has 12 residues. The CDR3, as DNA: TGTGCCAGCAGTGAAAAACATGATGGCTACACCTTC. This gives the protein CASSEKHDGYTF.

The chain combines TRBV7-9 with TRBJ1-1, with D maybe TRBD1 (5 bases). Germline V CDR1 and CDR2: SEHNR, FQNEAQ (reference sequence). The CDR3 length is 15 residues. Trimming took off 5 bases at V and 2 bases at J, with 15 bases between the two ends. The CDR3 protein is CASSPRGGPNTEAFF. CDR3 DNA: TGTGCCAGCAGCCCCCGGGGGGGACCAAACACTGAAGCTTTCTTT.

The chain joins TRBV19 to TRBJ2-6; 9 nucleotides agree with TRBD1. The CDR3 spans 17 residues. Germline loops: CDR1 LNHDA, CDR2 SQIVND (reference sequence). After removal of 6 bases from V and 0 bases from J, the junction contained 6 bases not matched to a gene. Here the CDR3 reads CASRSGTGSSGANVLTF. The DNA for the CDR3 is TGTGCCAGTAGATCCGGGACAGGGAGCTCTGGGGCCAACGTCCTGACTTTC.

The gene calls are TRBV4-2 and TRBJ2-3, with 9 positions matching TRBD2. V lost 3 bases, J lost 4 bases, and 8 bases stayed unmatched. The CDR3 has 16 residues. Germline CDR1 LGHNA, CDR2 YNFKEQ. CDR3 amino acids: CASSHVAGVSADTQYF. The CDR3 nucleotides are TGTGCCAGCAGCCATGTAGCGGGAGTAAGCGCAGATACGCAGTATTTT.

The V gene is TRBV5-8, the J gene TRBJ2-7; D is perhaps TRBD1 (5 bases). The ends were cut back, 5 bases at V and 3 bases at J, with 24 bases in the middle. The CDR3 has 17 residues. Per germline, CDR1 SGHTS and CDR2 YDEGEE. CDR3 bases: TGTGCCAGCAGAGTACACTATCAGGGAAGTATATTCTACGAGCAGTACTTC. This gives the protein CASRVHYQGSIFYEQYF. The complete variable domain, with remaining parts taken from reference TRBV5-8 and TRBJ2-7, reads EAGVTQSPTHLIKTRGQQATLRCSPISGHTSVYWYQQALGLGLQFLLWYDEGEERNRGNFPPRFSGRQFPNYSSELNVNALELEDSALYLCASRVHYQGSIFYEQYFGPGTRLTVT.

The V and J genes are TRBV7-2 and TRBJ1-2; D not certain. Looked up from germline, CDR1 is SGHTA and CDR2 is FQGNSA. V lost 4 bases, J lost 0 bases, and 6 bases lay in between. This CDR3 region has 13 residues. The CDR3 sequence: CASSSQTNYGYTF. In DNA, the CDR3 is TGTGCCAGCAGCTCCCAAACTAACTATGGCTACACCTTC.

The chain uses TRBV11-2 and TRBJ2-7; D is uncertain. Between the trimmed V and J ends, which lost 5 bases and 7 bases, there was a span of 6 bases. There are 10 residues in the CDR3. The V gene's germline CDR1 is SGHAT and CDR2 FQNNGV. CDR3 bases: TGTGCCAGCAGCGCGCGGGAGCAGTACTTC. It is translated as CASSAREQYF.

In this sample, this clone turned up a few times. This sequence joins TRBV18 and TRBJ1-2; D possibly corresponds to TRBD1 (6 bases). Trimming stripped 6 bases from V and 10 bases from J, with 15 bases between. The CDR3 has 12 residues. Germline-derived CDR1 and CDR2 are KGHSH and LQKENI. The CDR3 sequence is CASSPRGAVYTF. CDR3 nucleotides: TGTGCCAGCTCCCCCCGGGGGGCGGTCTACACCTTC.

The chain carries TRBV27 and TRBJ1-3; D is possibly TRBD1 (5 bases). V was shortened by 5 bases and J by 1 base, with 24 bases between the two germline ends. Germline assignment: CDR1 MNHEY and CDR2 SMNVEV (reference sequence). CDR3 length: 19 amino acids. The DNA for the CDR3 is TGTGCCAGCAGTCCCTTGGCAGGGATACCTTACGAATCTGGAAACACCATATATTTT. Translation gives CASSPLAGIPYESGNTIYF.

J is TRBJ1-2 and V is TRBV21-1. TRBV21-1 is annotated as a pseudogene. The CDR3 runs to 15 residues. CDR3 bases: TGTGCCAGCAGCCCCCGATCAATCACCAACTATGGCTACACCTTC. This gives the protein CASSPRSITNYGYTF.

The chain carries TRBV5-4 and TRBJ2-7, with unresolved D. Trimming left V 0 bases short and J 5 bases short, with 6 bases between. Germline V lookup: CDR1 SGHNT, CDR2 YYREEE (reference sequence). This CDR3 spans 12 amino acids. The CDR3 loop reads CASSLAGDEQYF. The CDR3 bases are TGTGCCAGCAGCTTGGCCGGAGACGAGCAGTACTTC.

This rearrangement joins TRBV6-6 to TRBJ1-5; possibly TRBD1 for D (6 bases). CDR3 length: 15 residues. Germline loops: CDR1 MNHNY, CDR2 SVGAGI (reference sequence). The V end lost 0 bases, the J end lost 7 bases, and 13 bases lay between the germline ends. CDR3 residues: CASSYSKEQGQPQHF. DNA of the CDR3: TGTGCCAGCAGTTACTCGAAAGAACAGGGCCAGCCCCAGCATTTT.

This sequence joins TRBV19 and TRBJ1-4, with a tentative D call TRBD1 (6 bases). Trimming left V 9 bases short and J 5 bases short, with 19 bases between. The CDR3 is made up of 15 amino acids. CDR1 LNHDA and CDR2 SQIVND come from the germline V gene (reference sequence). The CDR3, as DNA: TGTGCCAGCAGGACAGCCGACACAAAAAATGAAAAACTGTTTTTT. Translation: CASRTADTKNEKLFF.

CDR3 coding DNA: TGTGCCAGCAGTGAATTAGAGGGGACACTGGCTGGAAACACCATATATTTT. It encodes CASSELEGTLAGNTIYF. The V gene is TRBV25-1, the J gene TRBJ1-3; a weak D match, TRBD1 (6 bases). The V gene lost 1 base and the J gene lost 2 bases, with 15 bases spanning the gap. The CDR3 covers 17 residues. Germline CDR1 is MGHDK and CDR2 is SYGVNS.

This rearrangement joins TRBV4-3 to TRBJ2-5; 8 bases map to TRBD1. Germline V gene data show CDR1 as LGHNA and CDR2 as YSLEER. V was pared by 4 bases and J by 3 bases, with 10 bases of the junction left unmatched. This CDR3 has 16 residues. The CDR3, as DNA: TGCGCCAGCAGCCTACAGCCGACAGGGGCAGAAGAGACCCAGTACTTC. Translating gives CASSLQPTGAEETQYF.

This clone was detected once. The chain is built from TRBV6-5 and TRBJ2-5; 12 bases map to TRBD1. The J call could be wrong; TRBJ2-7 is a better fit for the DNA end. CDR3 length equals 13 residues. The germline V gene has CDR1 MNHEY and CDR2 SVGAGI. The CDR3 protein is CADGDRGHYEQYF. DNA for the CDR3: TGTGCCGACGGGGACAGGGGGCACTACGAGCAGTACTTC.

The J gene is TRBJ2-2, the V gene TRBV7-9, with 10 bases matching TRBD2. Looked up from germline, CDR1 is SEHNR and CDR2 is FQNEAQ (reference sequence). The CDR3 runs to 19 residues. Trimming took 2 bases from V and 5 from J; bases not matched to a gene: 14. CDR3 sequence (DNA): TGTGCCAGCAGCTTATCGCCACCTAGCGGGGGTGGAGAAACCGGGGAGCTGTTTTTT. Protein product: CASSLSPPSGGGETGELFF. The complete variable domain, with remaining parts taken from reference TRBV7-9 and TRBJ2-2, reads DTGVSQNPRHKITKRGQNVTFRCDPISEHNRLYWYRQTLGQGPEFLTYFQNEAQLEKSRLLSDRFSAERPKGSFSTLEIQRTEQGDSAMYLCASSLSPPSGGGETGELFFGEGSRLTVL.

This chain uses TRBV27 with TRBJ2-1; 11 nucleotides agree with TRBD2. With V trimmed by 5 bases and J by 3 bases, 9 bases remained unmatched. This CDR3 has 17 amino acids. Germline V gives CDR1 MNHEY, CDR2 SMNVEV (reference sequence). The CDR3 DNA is TGTGCCAGCAGTCCGAAACCGGGACTAGCGGTCTACAATGAGCAGTTCTTC. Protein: CASSPKPGLAVYNEQFF.

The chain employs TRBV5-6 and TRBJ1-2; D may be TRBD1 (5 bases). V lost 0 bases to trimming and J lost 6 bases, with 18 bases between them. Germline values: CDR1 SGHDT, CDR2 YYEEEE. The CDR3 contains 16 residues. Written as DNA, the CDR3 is TGTGCCAGCAGCTTGGCCTTGTCAGGGAGGGGAGATGGCTACACCTTC. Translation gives CASSLALSGRGDGYTF.

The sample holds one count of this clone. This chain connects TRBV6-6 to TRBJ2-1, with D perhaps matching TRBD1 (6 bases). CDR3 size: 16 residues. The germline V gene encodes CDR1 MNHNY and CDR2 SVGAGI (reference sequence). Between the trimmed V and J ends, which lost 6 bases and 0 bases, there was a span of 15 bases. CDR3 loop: CASSQGQRSSYNEQFF. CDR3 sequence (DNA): TGTGCCAGCAGCCAAGGACAGAGAAGCTCCTACAATGAGCAGTTCTTC.

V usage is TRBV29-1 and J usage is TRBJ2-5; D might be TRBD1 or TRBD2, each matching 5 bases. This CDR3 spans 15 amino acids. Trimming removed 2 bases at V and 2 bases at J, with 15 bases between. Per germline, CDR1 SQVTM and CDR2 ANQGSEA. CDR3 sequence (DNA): TGCAGCGTTGAATCGGGGACCGGGGCACAAGAGACCCAGTACTTC. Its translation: CSVESGTGAQETQYF. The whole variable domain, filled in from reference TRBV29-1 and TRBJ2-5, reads SAVISQKPSRDICQRGTSLTIQCQVDSQVTMMFWYRQQPGQSLTLIATANQGSEATYESGFVIDKFPISRPNLTFSTLTVSNMSPEDSSIYLCSVESGTGAQETQYFGPGTRLLVL.

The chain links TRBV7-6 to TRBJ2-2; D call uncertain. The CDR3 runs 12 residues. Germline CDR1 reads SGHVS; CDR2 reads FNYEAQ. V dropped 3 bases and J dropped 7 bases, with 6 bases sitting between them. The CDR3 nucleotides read TGTGCCAGCAGCTTCCGTATCGGGGAGCTGTTTTTT. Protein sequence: CASSFRIGELFF.

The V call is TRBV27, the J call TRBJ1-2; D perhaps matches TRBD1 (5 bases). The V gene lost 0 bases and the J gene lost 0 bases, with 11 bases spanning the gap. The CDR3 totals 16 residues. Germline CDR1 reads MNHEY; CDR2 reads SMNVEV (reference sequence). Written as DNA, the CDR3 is TGTGCCAGCAGTTTATCGAAGGCAGGGCCTAACTATGGCTACACCTTC. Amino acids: CASSLSKAGPNYGYTF.

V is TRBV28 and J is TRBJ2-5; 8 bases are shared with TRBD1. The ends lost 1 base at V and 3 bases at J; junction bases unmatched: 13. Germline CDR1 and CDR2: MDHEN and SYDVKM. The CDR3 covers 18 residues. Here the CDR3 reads CASSLSTGERDGKETQYF. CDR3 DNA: TGTGCCAGCAGTTTATCGACAGGGGAAAGAGACGGTAAAGAGACCCAGTACTTC.

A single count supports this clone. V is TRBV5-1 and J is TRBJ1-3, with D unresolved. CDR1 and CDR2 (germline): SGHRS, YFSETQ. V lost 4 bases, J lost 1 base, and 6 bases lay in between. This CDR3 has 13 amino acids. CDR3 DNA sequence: TGCGCCAGCAGCACTATTTCTGGAAACACCATATATTTT. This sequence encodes CASSTISGNTIYF.

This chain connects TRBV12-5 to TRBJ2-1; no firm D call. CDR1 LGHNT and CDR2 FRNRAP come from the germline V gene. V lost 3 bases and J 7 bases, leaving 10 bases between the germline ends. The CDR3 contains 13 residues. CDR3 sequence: CASGFGIRNEQFF. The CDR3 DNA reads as TGTGCTAGTGGTTTCGGCATCAGAAATGAGCAGTTCTTC.